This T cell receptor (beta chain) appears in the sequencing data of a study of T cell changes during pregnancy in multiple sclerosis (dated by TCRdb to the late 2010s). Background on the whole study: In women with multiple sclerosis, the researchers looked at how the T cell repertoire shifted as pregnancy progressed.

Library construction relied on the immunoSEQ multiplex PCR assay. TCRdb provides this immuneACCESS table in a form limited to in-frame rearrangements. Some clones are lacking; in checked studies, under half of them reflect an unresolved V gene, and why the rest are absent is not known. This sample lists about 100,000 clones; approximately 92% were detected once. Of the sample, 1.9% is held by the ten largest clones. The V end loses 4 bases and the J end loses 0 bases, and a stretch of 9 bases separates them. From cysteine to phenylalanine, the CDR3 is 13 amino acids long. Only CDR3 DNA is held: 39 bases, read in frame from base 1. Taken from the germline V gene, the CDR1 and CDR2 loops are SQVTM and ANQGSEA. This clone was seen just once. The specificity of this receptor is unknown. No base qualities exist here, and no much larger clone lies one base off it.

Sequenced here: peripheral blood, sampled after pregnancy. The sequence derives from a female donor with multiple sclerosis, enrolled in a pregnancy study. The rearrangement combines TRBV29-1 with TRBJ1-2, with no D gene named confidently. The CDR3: CSVGREANYGYTF. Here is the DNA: TGCAGCGTTGGGCGGGAAGCTAACTATGGCTACACCTTC.